This TCR beta chain was sequenced in a study of cytomegalovirus exposure and HLA in healthy donors. With regard to this clone: What it binds is not known.

Overall study results and limits: In vitro experiments confirmed that three CMV-associated chains were specific for CMV antigens. Analysis performed later found around 15,000 TCR beta sequences associated with HLA alleles at 0.05 false discovery rate. Among TCR sequences, most were rare, though some public TCRs appeared in many donors.

Between the trimmed V and J ends, which lost 6 bases and 2 bases, there was a span of 15 bases. There are 15 residues in the CDR3. Germline loops: CDR1 MNHEY, CDR2 SMNVEV (reference sequence). Both 60 Vbeta primers and 13 Jbeta primers went into the PCR. The protocol was immunoSEQ multiplex PCR, while the TCRdb copy is restricted to in-frame clones and leaves out a portion. The sample carries fewer than 250,000 clones, approximately 83% recorded once. The sequencing input was PBMCs. The rearrangement uses TRBV27 and TRBJ2-3; D unresolved. This TCR was sampled from a woman aged 45 to 65 in good health and CMV-seropositive. CDR3 coding DNA: TGTGCCAGCAGCTCAGGCTATTTTTCCACAGATACGCAGTATTTT. Translated, it gives CASSSGYFSTDTQYF.